This T cell receptor beta chain was found in a study of blood T cell repertoires in COVID-19. As for the study in general: From T cells, B-cell-depleted T cells, or PBMCs came the material, which was cDNA or gDNA.

After removal of 6 bases from V and 3 bases from J, the junction contained 3 bases not matched to a gene. Germline assignment: CDR1 MGHDK and CDR2 SYGVNS. This CDR3 is 13 amino acids long. The protocol was immunoSEQ multiplex PCR, while the TCRdb copy is restricted to in-frame clones and leaves out a portion. The sample records more than 300,000 clones, more than 70% being singletons. The receptor's source is a woman between 45 and 60 years old with acute or convalescent COVID-19. Sample: peripheral blood. The chain joins TRBV25-1 to TRBJ1-1; 8 bases match TRBD1. The CDR3 sequence: CASSRQGYTEAFF. In nucleotides, the CDR3 is TGTGCCAGCAGCCGACAGGGGTACACTGAAGCTTTCTTT. Variable domain in full (rest from reference TRBV25-1 and TRBJ1-1): EADIYQTPRYLVIGTGKKITLECSQTMGHDKMYWYQQDPGMELHLIHYSYGVNSTEKGDLSSESTVSRIRTEHFPLTLESARPSHTSQYLCASSRQGYTEAFFGQGTRLTVV.